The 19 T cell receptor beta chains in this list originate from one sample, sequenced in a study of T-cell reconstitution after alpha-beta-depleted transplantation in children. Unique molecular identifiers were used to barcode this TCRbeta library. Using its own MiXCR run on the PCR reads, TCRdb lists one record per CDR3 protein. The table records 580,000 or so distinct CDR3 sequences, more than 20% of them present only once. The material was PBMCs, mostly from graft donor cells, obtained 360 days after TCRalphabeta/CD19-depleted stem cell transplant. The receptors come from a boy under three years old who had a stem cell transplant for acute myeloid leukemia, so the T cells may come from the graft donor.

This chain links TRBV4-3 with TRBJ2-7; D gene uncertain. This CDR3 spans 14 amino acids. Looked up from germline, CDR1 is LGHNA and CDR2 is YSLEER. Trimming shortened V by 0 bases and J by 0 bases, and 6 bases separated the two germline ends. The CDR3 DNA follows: TGCGCCAGCAGCCAAGATGGATCCTCCTACGAGCAGTACTTC. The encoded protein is CASSQDGSSYEQYF.

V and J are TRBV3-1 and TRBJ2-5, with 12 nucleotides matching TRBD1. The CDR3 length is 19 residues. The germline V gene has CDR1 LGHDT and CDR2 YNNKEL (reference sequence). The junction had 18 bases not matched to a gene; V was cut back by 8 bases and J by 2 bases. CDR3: CASSLRGTGGPKSQETQYF. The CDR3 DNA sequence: TGTGCCAGCTCTCTCCGCGGGACAGGGGGCCCCAAATCGCAAGAGACCCAGTACTTC.

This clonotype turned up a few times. In DNA, the CDR3 is TGTGCCAGCATCCCTAAATTAAGGTCATATGGCTACACCTTC. Protein: CASIPKLRSYGYTF. The genes are TRBV12-3 or TRBV12-4 and TRBJ1-2; D is undetermined. Trimming pared 7 bases from V and 5 bases from J, leaving 17 bases between. The CDR3 is made up of 14 amino acids.

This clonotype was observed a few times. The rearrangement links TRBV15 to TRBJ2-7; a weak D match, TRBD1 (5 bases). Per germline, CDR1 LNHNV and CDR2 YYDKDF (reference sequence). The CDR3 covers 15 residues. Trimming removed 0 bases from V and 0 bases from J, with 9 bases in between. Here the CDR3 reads CATSRDAQGSYEQYV. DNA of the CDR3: TGTGCCACCAGCAGAGATGCGCAGGGCTCCTACGAGCAGTACGTC.

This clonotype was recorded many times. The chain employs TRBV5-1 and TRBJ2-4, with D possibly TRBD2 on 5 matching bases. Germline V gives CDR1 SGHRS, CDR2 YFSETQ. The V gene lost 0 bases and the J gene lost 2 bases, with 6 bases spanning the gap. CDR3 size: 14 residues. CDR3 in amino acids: CASSLGETKNIQYF. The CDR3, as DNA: TGCGCCAGCAGCTTGGGGGAGACCAAAAACATTCAGTACTTC.

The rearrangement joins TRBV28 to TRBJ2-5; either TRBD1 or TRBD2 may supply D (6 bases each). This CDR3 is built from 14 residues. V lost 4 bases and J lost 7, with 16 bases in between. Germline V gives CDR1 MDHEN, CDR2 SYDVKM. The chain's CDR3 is CASSSNRDWRTQYF. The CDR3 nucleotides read TGTGCCAGCAGTTCCAACAGGGACTGGAGGACCCAGTACTTC.

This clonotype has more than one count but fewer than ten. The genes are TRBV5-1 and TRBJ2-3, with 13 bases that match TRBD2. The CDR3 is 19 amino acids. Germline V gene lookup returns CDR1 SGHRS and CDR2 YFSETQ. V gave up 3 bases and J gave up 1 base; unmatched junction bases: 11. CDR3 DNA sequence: TGCGCCAGCAGCTCTCCGACCGGGACTAGCGGGGCCCGCACAGATACGCAGTATTTT. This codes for CASSSPTGTSGARTDTQYF.

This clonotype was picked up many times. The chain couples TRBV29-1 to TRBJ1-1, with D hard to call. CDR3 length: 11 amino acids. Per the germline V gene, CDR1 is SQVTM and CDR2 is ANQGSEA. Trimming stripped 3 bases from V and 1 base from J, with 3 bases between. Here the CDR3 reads CSVERNTEAFF. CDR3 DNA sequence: TGCAGCGTTGAGAGGAACACTGAAGCTTTCTTT.

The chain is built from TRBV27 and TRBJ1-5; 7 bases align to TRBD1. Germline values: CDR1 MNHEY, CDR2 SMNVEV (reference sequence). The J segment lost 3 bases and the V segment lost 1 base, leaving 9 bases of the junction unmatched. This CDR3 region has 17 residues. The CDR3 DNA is TGTGCCAGCAGTTTATTCACCCGGGACAGACTCAATCAGCCCCAGCATTTT. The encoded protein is CASSLFTRDRLNQPQHF.

CDR3 region: CSARDRQTEQYF. The CDR3 DNA is TGCAGTGCTAGAGATCGTCAGACTGAGCAGTACTTC. The chain has TRBV20-1 and TRBJ2-7; D gene ambiguous. V was pared by 0 bases and J by 7 bases, with 10 bases between. This CDR3 is 12 amino acids long. CDR1 is DFQATT, CDR2 SNEGSKA, per germline (reference sequence).

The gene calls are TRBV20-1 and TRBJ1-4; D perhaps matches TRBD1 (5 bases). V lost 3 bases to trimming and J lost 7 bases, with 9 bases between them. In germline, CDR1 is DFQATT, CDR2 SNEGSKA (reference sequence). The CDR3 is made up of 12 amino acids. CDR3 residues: CSARGRIEKLFF. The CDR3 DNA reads TGCAGTGCTAGGGGACGGATTGAAAAACTGTTTTTT.

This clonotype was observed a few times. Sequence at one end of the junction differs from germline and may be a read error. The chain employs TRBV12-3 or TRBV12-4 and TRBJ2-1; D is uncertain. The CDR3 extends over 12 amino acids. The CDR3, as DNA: TGTGCCAGCAGTTTAGAACTACATGAGAAGTTCTTC. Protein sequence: CASSLELHEKFF.

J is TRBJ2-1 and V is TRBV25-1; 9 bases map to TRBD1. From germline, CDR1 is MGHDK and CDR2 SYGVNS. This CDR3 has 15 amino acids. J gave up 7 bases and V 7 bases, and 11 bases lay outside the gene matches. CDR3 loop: CASMLWGQGGNEQFF. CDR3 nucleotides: TGTGCCAGCATGCTTTGGGGACAGGGAGGGAATGAGCAGTTCTTC.

The CDR3 nucleotides read TGCAGTCCGTATTCGTTTCTAAAAGAGACCCAGTACTTC. Its translation is CSPYSFLKETQYF. This chain connects TRBV20-1 to TRBJ2-5, with no clear D. This CDR3 region has 13 residues. Looked up from germline, CDR1 is DFQATT and CDR2 is SNEGSKA (reference sequence). Deletions cut 8 bases from V and 3 bases from J, with 16 bases between.

The CDR3 DNA reads as TGTGCTAGTGGTTTGGTAACTAGCGCGATCTACGAGCAGTACTTC. Its protein is CASGLVTSAIYEQYF. This chain joins TRBV12-5 and TRBJ2-7; 7 positions agree with TRBD2. Germline trimming cut 0 bases from V and 3 bases from J; bases unmatched to any gene: 5. Germline-derived CDR1 and CDR2 are LGHNT and FRNRAP. The CDR3 sequence is 15 residues long.

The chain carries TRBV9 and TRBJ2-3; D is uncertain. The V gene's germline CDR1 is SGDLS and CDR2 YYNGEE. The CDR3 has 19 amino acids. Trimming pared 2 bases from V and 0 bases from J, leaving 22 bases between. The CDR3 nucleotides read TGTGCCAGCAGCGTGGACGGTTGGTTAGATGGGTCTAGCACAGATACGCAGTATTTT. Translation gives CASSVDGWLDGSSTDTQYF.

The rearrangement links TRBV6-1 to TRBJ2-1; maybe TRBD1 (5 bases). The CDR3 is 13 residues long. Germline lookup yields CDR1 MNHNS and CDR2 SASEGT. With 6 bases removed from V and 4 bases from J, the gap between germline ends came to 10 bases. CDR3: CASRVKGYNEQFF. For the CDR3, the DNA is TGTGCCAGCAGGGTCAAGGGGTACAATGAGCAGTTCTTC.

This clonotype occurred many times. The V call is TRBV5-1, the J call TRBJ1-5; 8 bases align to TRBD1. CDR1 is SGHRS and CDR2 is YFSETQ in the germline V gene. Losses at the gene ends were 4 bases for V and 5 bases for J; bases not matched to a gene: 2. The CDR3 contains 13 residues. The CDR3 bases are TGCGCCAGCAGCGAGACAGGGGATCAGCCCCAGCATTTT. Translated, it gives CASSETGDQPQHF.

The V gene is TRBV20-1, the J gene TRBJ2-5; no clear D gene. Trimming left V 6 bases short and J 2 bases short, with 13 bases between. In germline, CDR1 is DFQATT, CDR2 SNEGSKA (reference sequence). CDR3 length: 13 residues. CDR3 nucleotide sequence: TGCAGTGCCCGACCCCTCGCGCAAGAGACCCAGTACTTC. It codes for CSARPLAQETQYF.